The clone carrying this TCR beta chain was detected only a few times. Antigen specificity is unknown. These data are taken from a study of regulatory T cells in long-lasting Graves disease. Regarding the study as a whole: Small numbers of samples may have cut accuracy.

Time point given: newly diagnosed GD, antithyroid drugs for less than 3 months. The TCR library was made from RNA extracted from PBMCs. Combining iRepertoire HTBI primers with Arm-PCR of CDR3 regions, the authors built TCR beta libraries. TCRdb ran MiXCR on the multiplex PCR reads and lists one entry per CDR3 protein. The data contain around 500,000 distinct CDR3 sequences, around 12% of them singletons. These data were also reused for a study on T cells in Graves' hyperthyroidism and ophthalmopathy.

The sequences come from peripheral blood mononuclear cells (PBMCs), collected at new diagnosis, from a patient treated with antithyroid drugs. This receptor was identified in a woman younger than 45 with Graves disease.

The CDR3 is CASRVGTSGSHEQFF. The CDR3 DNA is TGTGCCAGCAGGGTTGGGACTAGCGGGAGTCATGAGCAGTTCTTC. The rearrangement uses TRBV3-1 and TRBJ2-1, with TRBD2 matching over 14 bases. Germline CDR1 and CDR2: LGHDT and YNNKEL (reference sequence). The V gene end was trimmed by 6 bases and the J gene end by 8 bases; junction bases not matched to a gene: 6. The CDR3 has 15 amino acids.